Below, 5 T cell receptor beta chains from the same sample are listed, as sequenced in a study of T cell repertoires in cytomegalovirus infection. TCRdb processed the reads anew with MiXCR; each CDR3 protein has one entry. The sample records 680,000 or so distinct CDR3 sequences, roughly 36% being singletons. Sequencing was done on a sample of PBMCs. The receptors derive from a human donor in good health (CMV status not recorded). Some clones in this sample may be carry-over from other donors' samples.

About this clonotype: A much larger clone lies a single base off, so this may be a read error. This chain connects TRBV28 to TRBJ1-5, with a weak D call TRBD1 (5 bases). In germline, CDR1 is MDHEN, CDR2 SYDVKM. The CDR3 spans 14 residues. Trimming cost V 5 bases and J 6 bases, with 14 bases left between them. The CDR3 DNA is TGTGCCAGCAGTCGTCAGACAGTGACTCAGCCCCAGCATTTT. Its translation: CASSRQTVTQPQHF.

This clonotype has just a few counts. The gene calls are TRBV12-3 or TRBV12-4 and TRBJ1-5, with TRBD1 identical over 9 bases. J was trimmed by 5 bases and V by 8 bases; bases with no gene match: 10. The CDR3 sequence is 15 residues long. The CDR3 DNA follows: TGTGCCAGCCTCTCTGGTGACAGGGGGGATCAGCCCCAGCATTTT. This encodes CASLSGDRGDQPQHF.

A note on this clonotype: A much larger clone differs by one base, so this may be a read error. The chain is built from TRBV6-8 and TRBJ1-6, with D perhaps TRBD1 (6 bases). The CDR3 is 17 residues long. CDR1 and CDR2 (germline): MNHGY, SAAAGT. V lost 5 bases and J 5 bases, leaving 19 bases between the germline ends. This chain's CDR3 is CASSDPTGLPNNSPLHF. In DNA form, the CDR3 reads TGTGCCAGCAGTGACCCCACAGGGCTACCTAATAATTCACCCCTCCACTTT.

DNA of the CDR3: TGTGCCGGGGCCAGGGCCGGATCGGTGAACACTGAAGCTTTCTTT. This encodes CAGARAGSVNTEAFF. The chain carries TRBV30 and TRBJ1-1, with a weak D call TRBD1 (5 bases). CDR1 is GTSNPN, CDR2 SVGIG, per germline (reference sequence). The CDR3 length is 15 residues. Trimming left V 8 bases short and J 0 bases short, with 19 bases between.

V and J are TRBV6-8 and TRBJ2-2, with 11 bases that match TRBD2. The CDR3 sequence is 17 residues long. Unmatched junction bases numbered 6, after V lost 0 bases and J lost 6 bases. Looked up from germline, CDR1 is MNHGY and CDR2 is SAAAGT. The CDR3 sequence: CASSYSALAGGAGELFF. The CDR3 DNA sequence: TGTGCCAGCAGTTACTCGGCTCTAGCGGGAGGAGCCGGGGAGCTGTTTTTT.